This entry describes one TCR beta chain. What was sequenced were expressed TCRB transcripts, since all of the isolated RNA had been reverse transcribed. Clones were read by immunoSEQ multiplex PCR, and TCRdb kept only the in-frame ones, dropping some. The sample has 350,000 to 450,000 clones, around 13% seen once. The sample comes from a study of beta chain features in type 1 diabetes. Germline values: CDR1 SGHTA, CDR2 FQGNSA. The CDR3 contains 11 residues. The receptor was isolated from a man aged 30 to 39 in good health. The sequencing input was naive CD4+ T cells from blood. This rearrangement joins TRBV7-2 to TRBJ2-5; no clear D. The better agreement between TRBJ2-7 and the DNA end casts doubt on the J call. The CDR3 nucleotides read TGTGCCAGCAGATCATCCTACGAGCAGTACTTC. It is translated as CASRSSYEQYF.